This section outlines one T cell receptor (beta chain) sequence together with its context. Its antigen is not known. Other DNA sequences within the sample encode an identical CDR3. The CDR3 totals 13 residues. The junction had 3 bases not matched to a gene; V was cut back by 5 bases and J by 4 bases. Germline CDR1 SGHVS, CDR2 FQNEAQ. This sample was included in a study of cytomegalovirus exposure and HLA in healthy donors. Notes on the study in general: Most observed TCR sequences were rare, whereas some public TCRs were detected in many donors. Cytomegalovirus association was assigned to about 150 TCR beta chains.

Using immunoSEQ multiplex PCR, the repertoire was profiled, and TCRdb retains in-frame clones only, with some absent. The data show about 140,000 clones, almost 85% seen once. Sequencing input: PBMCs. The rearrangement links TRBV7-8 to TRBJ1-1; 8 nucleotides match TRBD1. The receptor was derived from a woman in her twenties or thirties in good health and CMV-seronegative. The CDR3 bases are TGTGCCAGCAGCCGCGACAGGGGCACTGAAGCTTTCTTT. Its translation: CASSRDRGTEAFF.